This T cell receptor beta chain was sequenced during a study of control samples from healthy donors and cancer patients. Only in-frame clones appear in the TCRdb table, and some are missing; sequencing was by immunoSEQ multiplex PCR. The sample records about 120,000 clones, about 90% being singletons. V shed 4 bases and J shed 0 bases, with 7 bases lying between them. The CDR3 runs 14 residues. Germline loops: CDR1 MNHNY, CDR2 SVGAGI (reference sequence). The sequenced sample consisted of blood. The chain uses TRBV6-6 and TRBJ1-3; unclear D gene. This clonotype was sampled from a man aged 18 to 30 in good health. CDR3 DNA: TGTGCCAGCAGTTCCCACACCTCTGGAAACACCATATATTTT. It translates to CASSSHTSGNTIYF.